The rows below give T cell receptor beta chains drawn from one sample of a study of blood T cells in healthy people across ages. MiXCR, run by TCRdb on the 5' RACE reads, gives a single entry per CDR3 protein. The profile shows more than 500,000 distinct CDR3 sequences, 27% of them singletons. Sequencing used blood. The receptors come from a woman aged 65 to 85 in good health. CDR3s include the opening cysteine and the closing phenylalanine or tryptophan. The D gene is left open where the match is weak. Size is stated for part of the rows, as once, few or many counts, or as a class when the clone is expanded.

d_gene,v_gene,abundance,j_gene,CDR3aa,CDR3nt
TRBD1,TRBV6-5,NA,TRBJ2-1,CASSYKEYTGGVHEQFF,TGTGCCAGCAGTTATAAAGAATATACAGGGGGAGTCCATGAGCAGTTCTTC
TRBD1,TRBV11-2,NA,TRBJ1-5,CASSMTGANQPQHF,TGTGCCAGCAGCATGACAGGGGCCAATCAGCCCCAGCATTTT
NA,TRBV11-1,few,TRBJ1-1,CASSFKGYTEAFF,TGTGCCAGCAGCTTTAAGGGATACACTGAAGCTTTCTTT
NA,TRBV4-3,few,TRBJ2-6,CASSQDSHSGANVLTF,TGCGCCAGCAGCCAAGATAGCCACTCTGGGGCCAACGTCCTGACTTTC
NA,TRBV9,NA,TRBJ2-4,CAGSVWDGIQYF,TGTGCCGGCAGCGTATGGGATGGCATTCAGTACTTC
TRBD1,TRBV4-2,NA,TRBJ1-1,CASSQSRQGVNTEAFF,TGTGCCAGCAGCCAATCCCGACAGGGGGTGAACACTGAAGCTTTCTTT
NA,TRBV12-3/TRBV12-4,NA,TRBJ1-2,CASSLFGGGNGYTF,TGTGCCAGCAGTTTATTTGGAGGGGGGAATGGCTACACCTTC
NA,TRBV5-1,NA,TRBJ1-2,CASSGQGNGYTF,TGCGCCAGCAGCGGGCAGGGAAACGGCTACACCTTC
NA,TRBV5-1,NA,TRBJ2-7,CASSFAFDEQYF,TGCGCCAGCAGCTTCGCGTTCGACGAGCAGTACTTC
NA,TRBV9,few,TRBJ1-2,CASSVGEGPIANYGYTF,TGTGCCAGCAGCGTAGGGGAGGGACCTATAGCTAACTATGGCTACACCTTC